Presented here are 15 T cell receptor beta chains from one specimen sequenced in a study of shared clonotypes between healthy human individuals. Here immunoSEQ multiplex PCR was the method, and the copy in TCRdb shows in-frame clones only, minus some. The data show approximately 940,000 clones, approximately 76% seen once. What was sequenced was memory CD4+ T cells sorted from blood. Subset described: CD45RA-negative fraction. These receptors were taken from a man in his late teens or twenties in good health.

The gene calls are TRBV28 and TRBJ1-4; a weak D match, TRBD1 (5 bases). Germline V CDR1 and CDR2: MDHEN, SYDVKM. This CDR3 comprises 14 residues. V dropped 6 bases and J dropped 7 bases, with 15 bases sitting between them. CDR3 protein: CASRSGGAREKLFF. The CDR3 DNA sequence: TGTGCCAGCAGATCGGGTGGGGCGCGTGAAAAACTGTTTTTT.

The genes are TRBV15 and TRBJ1-1, with 10 bases identical to TRBD1. The CDR3 runs 14 residues. Germline loops: CDR1 LNHNV, CDR2 YYDKDF (reference sequence). With 4 bases clipped from V and 7 bases from J, the junction kept 6 bases outside the gene matches. The CDR3 DNA reads TGTGCCACCAGCACCCGGACAGGGGGGAGTGAAGCTTTCTTT. Encoded protein: CATSTRTGGSEAFF.

This chain joins TRBV4-1 and TRBJ1-1; tentative D call: TRBD1 (5 bases). CDR3 size: 15 residues. Germline assignment: CDR1 MGHRA and CDR2 YSYEKL. V gave up 5 bases and J gave up 4 bases, with 17 bases separating them. Here the CDR3 reads CASSSSTRGGTEAFF. The DNA for the CDR3 is TGCGCCAGCAGCTCCTCGACGCGGGGGGGCACTGAAGCTTTCTTT.

The chain's CDR3 is CASSPRAGAGNEQYF. Written as DNA, the CDR3 is TGTGCCAGCAGTCCTAGGGCGGGGGCGGGAAACGAGCAGTACTTC. The V and J genes are TRBV27 and TRBJ2-7; TRBD2 is a possible D gene (7 bases). Looked up from germline, CDR1 is MNHEY and CDR2 is SMNVEV (reference sequence). This CDR3 has 15 residues. V shed 5 bases and J shed 5 bases, with 19 bases lying between them.

V and J are TRBV12-2 and TRBJ1-1; the table gives TRBD1 as D, unverified against the DNA. TRBV12-2 is a listed pseudogene. The CDR3 runs to 16 residues. This CDR3 is CASRLNRNLPNTEAFF. CDR3 coding DNA: TGTGCAAGTCGCTTGAACAGAAATCTCCCGAACACTGAAGCTTTCTTT.

The chain links TRBV6-5 to TRBJ1-6; 7 bases are a match to TRBD1. Germline-derived CDR1 and CDR2 are MNHEY and SVGAGI. With V trimmed by 0 bases and J by 11 bases, 10 bases remained unmatched. The CDR3 totals 16 residues. CDR3 sequence reads: CASSYSGTALGAPLHF. The CDR3 DNA sequence: TGTGCCAGCAGTTACTCTGGGACAGCTCTGGGGGCACCCCTCCACTTT.

The chain uses TRBV11-3 and TRBJ2-1; 9 bases are a match to TRBD2. The CDR3 has 15 residues. From germline, CDR1 is SGHNT and CDR2 YENEEA. The J segment lost 10 bases and the V segment lost 0 bases, leaving 7 bases of the junction unmatched. The CDR3 nucleotides read TGTGCCAGCAGCTTAGAGATGGCGGGGGGGCACGAGCAGTTCTTC. This sequence encodes CASSLEMAGGHEQFF. The whole variable domain, remainder taken from reference TRBV11-3 and TRBJ2-1, is EAGVVQSPRYKIIEKKQPVAFWCNPISGHNTLYWYLQNLGQGPELLIRYENEEAVDDSQLPKDRFSAERLKGVDSTLKIQPAELGDSAVYLCASSLEMAGGHEQFFGPGTRLTVL.

The gene calls are TRBV5-4 and TRBJ2-2; TRBD2 matches at 11 bases. Unmatched junction bases numbered 15, after V lost 4 bases and J lost 7 bases. The germline V gene has CDR1 SGHNT and CDR2 YYREEE (reference sequence). The CDR3 runs 18 residues. The CDR3 region is CASSLYGTSGTIGGELFF. DNA for the CDR3: TGTGCCAGCAGCCTGTATGGGACTAGCGGCACAATAGGCGGGGAGCTGTTTTTT.

In DNA, the CDR3 is TGTGCCAGCAGCCCCCGAGCGGGAGTGTCGGGAGAGACCCAGTACTTC. It is translated as CASSPRAGVSGETQYF. The chain combines TRBV5-4 with TRBJ2-5; 8 bases match TRBD2. CDR1 and CDR2 from the germline V gene are SGHNT and YYREEE (reference sequence). V gave up 4 bases and J gave up 4 bases; unmatched junction bases: 12. The CDR3 has 16 residues. Full variable domain (outside the CDR3, taken from reference TRBV5-4 and TRBJ2-5): ETGVTQSPTHLIKTRGQQVTLRCSSQSGHNTVSWYQQALGQGPQFIFQYYREEENGRGNFPPRFSGLQFPNYSSELNVNALELDDSALYLCASSPRAGVSGETQYFGPGTRLLVL.

This chain links TRBV2 with TRBJ1-2; 9 positions agree with TRBD1. Looked up from germline, CDR1 is SNHLY and CDR2 is FYNNEI. After removal of 7 bases from V and 3 bases from J, the junction contained 6 bases not matched to a gene. This CDR3 spans 14 amino acids. CDR3 sequence: CASTQQGADYGYTF. CDR3 bases: TGTGCCAGCACCCAACAGGGGGCGGACTATGGCTACACCTTC.

The chain is built from TRBV6-6 and TRBJ2-1; either TRBD1 or TRBD2 may fit D (5 bases each). The CDR3 covers 15 residues. Looked up from germline, CDR1 is MNHNY and CDR2 is SVGAGI (reference sequence). Trimming took off 6 bases at V and 8 bases at J, with 20 bases between the two ends. This chain's CDR3 is CASRTGDPFSHEQFF. The CDR3, as DNA: TGTGCCAGCAGAACCGGGGACCCCTTCTCGCATGAGCAGTTCTTC.

The rearrangement joins TRBV11-2 to TRBJ2-7; D ambiguous. From germline, CDR1 is SGHAT and CDR2 FQNNGV. This CDR3 has 13 residues. V gave up 3 bases and J gave up 3 bases, with 9 bases separating them. The CDR3 DNA follows: TGTGCCAGCAGCTTCCCCCTGAGCTACGAGCAGTACTTC. As protein: CASSFPLSYEQYF.

The chain couples TRBV6-1 to TRBJ1-5; D is possibly TRBD1 (6 bases). V shed 6 bases and J shed 0 bases, with 12 bases lying between them. Germline CDR1 is MNHNS and CDR2 is SASEGT. The CDR3 is made up of 15 amino acids. CDR3 residues: CASRSDRNSNQPQHF. DNA of the CDR3: TGTGCCAGCAGATCGGACAGAAATAGCAATCAGCCCCAGCATTTT.

V and J are TRBV19 and TRBJ1-6, with TRBD1 identical over 8 bases. Germline CDR1 LNHDA, CDR2 SQIVND (reference sequence). The length of the CDR3 is 16 residues. With 3 bases clipped from V and 7 bases from J, the junction kept 8 bases outside the gene matches. CDR3 nucleotide sequence: TGTGCCAGTAGTATTACCTGGGACAGGCGAAATTCACCCCTCCACTTT. It is translated as CASSITWDRRNSPLHF.

The rearrangement uses TRBV5-6 and TRBJ1-6; maybe TRBD1 (6 bases). The CDR3 spans 14 residues. CDR1 and CDR2 (germline): SGHDT, YYEEEE. V lost 6 bases and J 7 bases, leaving 14 bases between the germline ends. The CDR3 loop is CASTPRDKNSPLHF. For the CDR3, the DNA is TGTGCCAGCACCCCACGGGACAAGAATTCACCCCTCCACTTT.